The T cell receptor beta chain under discussion was sequenced for a study of brain T cells in children with intractable seizures. Some clones are missing from TCRdb's copy, which holds only in-frame ones; the method was immunoSEQ multiplex PCR. The sample records about 340,000 clones, 93% being singletons. The germline gives CDR1 LGHDT, CDR2 YNNKEL (reference sequence). V was shortened by 1 base and J by 15 bases, with 14 bases between the two germline ends. The CDR3 is made up of 12 amino acids. Indicated time point: blood from clinic visit 5 months post-surgery; TSC patient then seizure free. Material: peripheral blood, obtained more than 4 months after surgery. The receptor's source is a boy in the first two years of life with tuberous sclerosis and intractable seizures. The genes are TRBV3-1 (or the pseudogene TRBV3-2) and TRBJ2-3, with D possibly called TRBD1 or TRBD2 (5 bases each). CDR3 residues: CASSQARGPQYF. DNA for the CDR3: TGTGCCAGCAGCCAAGCCCGGGGCCCCCAATATTTT.